The 28 T cell receptor beta chains presented below share a single source sample, sequenced in a study of blood T cell repertoires in COVID-19. Sequenced by immunoSEQ multiplex PCR; TCRdb stores in-frame clones only, minus some. Among approximately 250,000 clones, 82% were seen once, and the ten largest hold 15%. Sequenced: PBMCs or T cells enriched from blood (not recorded which). The receptors shown here come from a man aged 35 to 55 who had recovered from COVID-19.

The rearrangement uses TRBV9 and TRBJ1-4, with 8 bases aligning to TRBD1. Germline trimming cut 3 bases from V and 4 bases from J; bases unmatched to any gene: 8. The CDR3 runs 16 residues. From germline, CDR1 is SGDLS and CDR2 YYNGEE. DNA for the CDR3: TGTGCCAGCAGCGGAAAGACAGGGGAACTTAATGAAAAACTGTTTTTT. Its protein is CASSGKTGELNEKLFF.

This chain joins TRBV25-1 and TRBJ2-7; D not certain. The CDR3 sequence is 13 residues long. Germline CDR1 and CDR2: MGHDK and SYGVNS. Trimming left V 6 bases short and J 6 bases short, with 15 bases between. This chain's CDR3 is CASSPGAWSEQYF. The CDR3 DNA is TGTGCCAGCAGCCCCGGCGCCTGGAGCGAGCAGTACTTC.

J is TRBJ2-7 and V is TRBV5-1; 14 nucleotides agree with TRBD2. This CDR3 has 14 residues. Germline V gives CDR1 SGHRS, CDR2 YFSETQ. Trimming cost V 7 bases and J 7 bases; bases outside gene matches: 7. CDR3 DNA sequence: TGCGCCAGCGGAACGGGACTAGCGGGAGAGGAGCAGTACTTC. This encodes CASGTGLAGEEQYF. The variable domain in full, completed from reference TRBV5-1 and TRBJ2-7, reads KAGVTQTPRYLIKTRGQQVTLSCSPISGHRSVSWYQQTPGQGLQFLFEYFSETQRNKGNFPGRFSGRQFSNSRSEMNVSTLELGDSALYLCASGTGLAGEEQYFGPGTRLTVT.

The rearrangement joins TRBV7-9 to TRBJ1-5, with 8 bases matching TRBD1. Trimming at V came to 5 bases and at J to 0 bases, leaving 6 bases not matched to a gene. The CDR3 runs to 16 residues. Germline-derived CDR1 and CDR2 are SEHNR and FQNEAQ (reference sequence). CDR3 DNA sequence: TGTGCCAGCAGCCGAACAGGGGGTTATAGCAATCAGCCCCAGCATTTT. Translated, it gives CASSRTGGYSNQPQHF.

The chain joins TRBV11-3 to TRBJ2-3; D unresolved. V lost 5 bases and J lost 0, with 6 bases in between. The CDR3 consists of 13 residues. The germline V gene encodes CDR1 SGHNT and CDR2 YENEEA. CDR3 sequence (DNA): TGTGCCAGCAGCGTTCAAAGCACAGATACGCAGTATTTT. Residues: CASSVQSTDTQYF. The variable domain in full, completed from reference TRBV11-3 and TRBJ2-3, reads EAGVVQSPRYKIIEKKQPVAFWCNPISGHNTLYWYLQNLGQGPELLIRYENEEAVDDSQLPKDRFSAERLKGVDSTLKIQPAELGDSAVYLCASSVQSTDTQYFGPGTRLTVL.

This chain joins TRBV19 and TRBJ2-1; TRBD2 agrees at 14 bases. V shed 4 bases, J shed 9 bases, and the junction held 5 bases outside the gene matches. Germline CDR1 and CDR2: LNHDA and SQIVND (reference sequence). The CDR3 is 15 amino acids. The CDR3 loop reads CASSTTSGRVSEQFF. Here the CDR3 DNA reads TGTGCCAGTAGTACGACTAGCGGGAGGGTAAGTGAGCAGTTCTTC.

This sequence joins TRBV6-2 or TRBV6-3 and TRBJ1-5, with 8 positions matching TRBD1. The CDR3 is 14 residues long. CDR1 and CDR2 (germline): MNHEY, SVGEGT. J gave up 5 bases and V 5 bases, and 5 bases lay outside the gene matches. In DNA, the CDR3 is TGTGCCAGCAGTCGAACGACAGGGGATCAGCCCCAGCATTTT. Protein sequence: CASSRTTGDQPQHF.

This clone was counted only a few times. The chain has TRBV14 and TRBJ2-7; 7 nucleotides line up with TRBD1. The CDR3 sequence is 16 residues long. CDR1 and CDR2 (germline): SGHDN, FVKESK. V lost 4 bases, J lost 0 bases, and 9 bases stayed unmatched. The CDR3 protein is CASSPMTGLSSYEQYF. CDR3 in DNA: TGTGCCAGCAGCCCAATGACAGGGCTTAGCTCCTACGAGCAGTACTTC.

CDR3 sequence (DNA): TGTGCCAGCAGTGACCGACCAGGACAGAGCAACACTGAAGCTTTCTTT. It codes for CASSDRPGQSNTEAFF. This sequence joins TRBV2 and TRBJ1-1, with TRBD1 as a possible D gene (6 bases). Germline V gene data show CDR1 as SNHLY and CDR2 as FYNNEI. V was trimmed by 3 bases and J by 2 bases, leaving 16 bases between them. The CDR3 has 16 residues.

The chain recombines TRBV6-1 with TRBJ2-1; maybe TRBD1 (6 bases). The CDR3 spans 14 residues. Deletions cut 6 bases from V and 1 base from J, with 10 bases between. Germline lookup yields CDR1 MNHNS and CDR2 SASEGT. CDR3 residues: CASSLQGSYNEQFF. As DNA, the CDR3 is TGTGCCAGCAGCCTACAGGGTTCCTACAATGAGCAGTTCTTC.

V usage is TRBV5-4 and J usage is TRBJ2-7; 11 bases are shared with TRBD2. This CDR3 region has 14 residues. Per the germline V gene, CDR1 is SGHNT and CDR2 is YYREEE (reference sequence). V dropped 0 bases and J dropped 12; count of bases not matched to a gene: 8. The CDR3 nucleotides are TGTGCCAGCAGCTTGGTGGGTAGCGGGAGGGAACGGTACTTC. Residues: CASSLVGSGRERYF.

This chain joins TRBV3-1 (or the pseudogene TRBV3-2) and TRBJ1-1, with unresolved D. The CDR3 has 13 residues. Per the germline V gene, CDR1 is LGHDT and CDR2 is YNNKEL (reference sequence). Trimming shortened V by 4 bases and J by 1 base, and 7 bases separated the two germline ends. CDR3 amino acids: CASSRSGNTEAFF. In DNA, the CDR3 is TGTGCCAGCAGCCGGTCGGGGAACACTGAAGCTTTCTTT.

This clone appeared many times. The sample carries other DNA sequences with the same CDR3. This sequence joins TRBV5-5 and TRBJ1-1; a possible D gene is TRBD1 (6 bases). The germline gives CDR1 SGHKS, CDR2 YYEKEE (reference sequence). Trimming took off 1 base at V and 4 bases at J, with 11 bases between the two ends. The CDR3 has 14 residues. The CDR3 DNA is TGTGCCAGCAGCTTGTGGGAGGGGGGCACTGAAGCTTTCTTT. Residues: CASSLWEGGTEAFF.

The rearrangement joins TRBV5-6 to TRBJ2-3; TRBD2 matches at 7 bases. The CDR3 length is 16 residues. V gave up 4 bases and J gave up 1 base; unmatched junction bases: 9. Germline CDR1 reads SGHDT; CDR2 reads YYEEEE. The CDR3 is CASSPRDYTGTDTQYF. For the CDR3, the DNA is TGTGCCAGCAGCCCCCGGGACTACACGGGCACAGATACGCAGTATTTT. The variable domain in full, completed from reference TRBV5-6 and TRBJ2-3, reads DAGVTQSPTHLIKTRGQQVTLRCSPKSGHDTVSWYQQALGQGPQFIFQYYEEEERQRGNFPDRFSGHQFPNYSSELNVNALLLGDSALYLCASSPRDYTGTDTQYFGPGTRLTVL.

The chain has TRBV6-5 and TRBJ1-6; a possible D gene is TRBD1 (6 bases). The CDR3 is made up of 15 amino acids. The germline V and J ends were trimmed by 4 bases and 10 bases, with 17 bases remaining between them. CDR1 MNHEY and CDR2 SVGAGI come from the germline V gene. The CDR3 bases are TGTGCCAGCAGTTGGAGTACAGGGCGCGGATCACCCCTCCACTTT. Amino acids: CASSWSTGRGSPLHF.

The rearrangement joins TRBV13 to TRBJ1-6; 9 positions match TRBD1. This CDR3 has 15 residues. Germline CDR1 is PRHDT and CDR2 is FYEKMQ (reference sequence). V gave up 5 bases and J gave up 7 bases; unmatched junction bases: 6. CDR3 DNA sequence: TGTGCCAGCAGCCCCCGGGACAGGGCGAATTCACCCCTCCACTTT. Its protein is CASSPRDRANSPLHF.

The chain employs TRBV6-1 and TRBJ1-4, with 10 bases that match TRBD1. Germline V lookup: CDR1 MNHNS, CDR2 SASEGT. The CDR3 length is 17 residues. J lost 6 bases, V lost 3 bases, and 10 bases had no gene match. The DNA for the CDR3 is TGTGCCAGCAGTGACCGGGACAGGGGAGGGAGGGATGAAAAACTGTTTTTT. Translating it yields CASSDRDRGGRDEKLFF.

This chain links TRBV29-1 with TRBJ2-1; D is unresolved. From germline, CDR1 is SQVTM and CDR2 ANQGSEA. V was trimmed by 0 bases and J by 2 bases, leaving 5 bases between them. The CDR3 extends over 13 amino acids. The CDR3 DNA reads as TGCAGCGTTGAAGAACAGCCCTACAATGAGCAGTTCTTC. It translates to CSVEEQPYNEQFF.

The chain links TRBV27 to TRBJ2-5; 11 bases agree with TRBD2. Germline V gene lookup returns CDR1 MNHEY and CDR2 SMNVEV (reference sequence). The CDR3 loop spans 17 amino acids. V trimming: 5 bases; J trimming: 1 base; junction bases outside the gene matches: 9. CDR3 in amino acids: CASSTQLAGVTQETQYF. CDR3 coding DNA: TGTGCCAGCAGTACACAACTAGCGGGGGTGACCCAAGAGACCCAGTACTTC.

The chain couples TRBV19 to TRBJ2-3, with TRBD1 matching 8 bases. The germline gives CDR1 LNHDA, CDR2 SQIVND (reference sequence). The CDR3 length is 18 residues. V trimming: 5 bases; J trimming: 0 bases; junction bases outside the gene matches: 13. The CDR3 sequence is CASSGAGGQTRSTDTQYF. DNA of the CDR3: TGTGCCAGTAGTGGGGCAGGGGGCCAGACGAGGAGCACAGATACGCAGTATTTT. Drawing the rest from reference TRBV19 and TRBJ2-3, the complete variable domain is DGGITQSPKYLFRKEGQNVTLSCEQNLNHDAMYWYRQDPGQGLRLIYYSQIVNDFQKGDIAEGYSVSREKKESFPLTVTSAQKNPTAFYLCASSGAGGQTRSTDTQYFGPGTRLTVL.

This clone was counted between two and nine times. The V gene is TRBV2, the J gene TRBJ1-1; D remains ambiguous. The CDR3 is 13 residues long. From germline, CDR1 is SNHLY and CDR2 FYNNEI. V was shortened by 10 bases and J by 1 base, with 13 bases between the two germline ends. This chain's CDR3 is CANTPGKNTEAFF. In nucleotides, the CDR3 is TGTGCCAACACCCCCGGGAAGAACACTGAAGCTTTCTTT. The full variable domain, completed using reference TRBV2 and TRBJ1-1, is EPEVTQTPSHQVTQMGQEVILRCVPISNHLYFYWYRQILGQKVEFLVSFYNNEISEKSEIFDDQFSVERPDGSNFTLKIRSTKLEDSAMYFCANTPGKNTEAFFGQGTRLTVV.

This clone was detected once. The chain uses TRBV6-5 and TRBJ2-7; D remains unclear. The CDR3 sequence is 13 residues long. Looked up from germline, CDR1 is MNHEY and CDR2 is SVGAGI. Trimming pared 2 bases from V and 2 bases from J, leaving 7 bases between. CDR3 coding DNA: TGTGCCAGCAGTTACAATCAGGCCTACGAGCAGTACTTC. It encodes CASSYNQAYEQYF.

This chain connects TRBV10-1 to TRBJ2-2; tentative D call: TRBD1 (6 bases). V was shortened by 3 bases and J by 7 bases, with 12 bases between the two germline ends. The germline V gene has CDR1 WNHNN and CDR2 SYGVQD (reference sequence). The CDR3 has 14 residues. The CDR3 region has the DNA TGCGCCAGCAGTGAATCAGGGGTGAACGGGGAGCTGTTTTTT. Translated: CASSESGVNGELFF.

This chain uses TRBV9 with TRBJ1-6, with D possibly TRBD1 on 6 matching bases. Germline V lookup: CDR1 SGDLS, CDR2 YYNGEE. Trimming pared 0 bases from V and 8 bases from J, leaving 9 bases between. CDR3 length equals 14 residues. This CDR3 is CASSVEGEDSPLHF. CDR3 nucleotide sequence: TGTGCCAGCAGCGTAGAGGGGGAAGATTCACCCCTCCACTTT.

The rearrangement joins TRBV19 to TRBJ1-4; no clear D. Germline assignment: CDR1 LNHDA and CDR2 SQIVND (reference sequence). The CDR3 totals 14 residues. V lost 7 bases to trimming and J lost 5 bases, with 14 bases between them. The DNA for the CDR3 is TGTGCCAGTAATCCGGGAACGTCAAATGAAAAACTGTTTTTT. Its translation is CASNPGTSNEKLFF. Combining the CDR3 with reference TRBV19 and TRBJ1-4 gives the whole variable domain DGGITQSPKYLFRKEGQNVTLSCEQNLNHDAMYWYRQDPGQGLRLIYYSQIVNDFQKGDIAEGYSVSREKKESFPLTVTSAQKNPTAFYLCASNPGTSNEKLFFGSGTQLSVL.

The chain combines TRBV19 with TRBJ2-1, with a possible D match to TRBD2 (5 bases). The CDR3 runs to 15 residues. Germline V gene lookup returns CDR1 LNHDA and CDR2 SQIVND (reference sequence). The germline V and J ends were trimmed by 3 bases and 3 bases, with 12 bases remaining between them. CDR3 amino acids: CASSILASGYNEQFF. In DNA form, the CDR3 reads TGTGCCAGTAGTATTCTCGCGAGCGGCTACAATGAGCAGTTCTTC.

V gene TRBV6-1 combines with J gene TRBJ1-6; no firm D call. V lost 3 bases to trimming and J lost 5 bases, with 5 bases between them. The V gene's germline CDR1 is MNHNS and CDR2 SASEGT. This CDR3 has 13 amino acids. The CDR3 spells CASSERNNSPLHF. CDR3 coding DNA: TGTGCCAGCAGTGAGCGGAATAATTCACCCCTCCACTTT.

This chain's CDR3 is CASSTPWSGWTGTEAFF. The CDR3 bases are TGTGCCAGTAGTACTCCATGGTCAGGCTGGACAGGGACTGAAGCTTTCTTT. This sequence joins TRBV19 and TRBJ1-1, with 8 bases that match TRBD1. This CDR3 spans 17 amino acids. J gave up 5 bases and V 4 bases, and 15 bases lay outside the gene matches. Germline V CDR1 and CDR2: LNHDA, SQIVND (reference sequence). The variable domain in full, completed from reference TRBV19 and TRBJ1-1, reads DGGITQSPKYLFRKEGQNVTLSCEQNLNHDAMYWYRQDPGQGLRLIYYSQIVNDFQKGDIAEGYSVSREKKESFPLTVTSAQKNPTAFYLCASSTPWSGWTGTEAFFGQGTRLTVV.